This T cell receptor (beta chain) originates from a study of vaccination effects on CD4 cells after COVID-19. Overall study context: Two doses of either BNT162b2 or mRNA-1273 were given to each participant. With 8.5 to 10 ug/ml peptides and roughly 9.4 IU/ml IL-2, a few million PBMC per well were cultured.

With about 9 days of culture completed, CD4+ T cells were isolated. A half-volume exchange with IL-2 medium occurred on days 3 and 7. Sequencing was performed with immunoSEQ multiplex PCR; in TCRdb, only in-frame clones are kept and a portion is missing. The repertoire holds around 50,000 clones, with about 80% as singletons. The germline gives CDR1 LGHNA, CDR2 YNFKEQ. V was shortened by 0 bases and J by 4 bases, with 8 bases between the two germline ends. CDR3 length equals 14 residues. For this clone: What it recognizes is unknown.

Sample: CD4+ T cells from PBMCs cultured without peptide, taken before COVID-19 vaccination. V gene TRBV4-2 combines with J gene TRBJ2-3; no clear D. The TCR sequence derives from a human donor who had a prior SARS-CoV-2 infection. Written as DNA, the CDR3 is TGTGCCAGCAGCCAAGACGTAGCCGCAGATACGCAGTATTTT. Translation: CASSQDVAADTQYF.